This T cell receptor (beta chain) derives from a study of T cell responses to AZD1222 COVID-19 vaccine. Study-wide findings and caveats: Donors skewed white British and female; clonal diversity was possibly underestimated. With dominance at 160-218 and 743-854, vaccine-associated CD4 TCRs spanned spike.

The CDR3 contains 14 residues. Worth noting for this clone: As yet, its antigen is unknown.

Produced via immunoSEQ multiplex PCR; TCRdb's table is partial and in-frame only. Here the sample spans 250,000 to 300,000 clones, 85% to 95% being singletons. This TCR derives from an adult who received the AZD1222 COVID-19 vaccine. The chain joins TRBV21-1 to TRBJ2-7; the D call in the table, TRBD1, was not verified against the DNA. TRBV21-1 is a listed pseudogene. The sequencing used peripheral blood, collected 28 days after the second AZD1222 dose. CDR3 DNA: TGTGCCAGCAGCGCCAGGGGCCCCTACTACGAGCAGTACTTC. Its protein product is CASSARGPYYEQYF.